A selection of T cell receptor beta chains follows, all from one sample in a study of blood T cell repertoires in COVID-19. Libraries were prepared by immunoSEQ multiplex PCR; TCRdb keeps only in-frame clonotypes and omits some of them. The sample consists of approximately 440,000 clones, less than 95% of them appearing once. Sequencing input: PBMCs or T cells enriched from blood (not recorded which). All receptors come from a man between 18 and 29 years old who had recovered from COVID-19. The CDR3 runs from the conserved cysteine through the conserved F or W. D genes are given only for firm matches. Not all rows give a size; the values are once, few, many and, for expanded clones, a class.

V	size	D	J	CDR3	DNA
TRBV20-1	-	TRBD1	TRBJ2-7	CSASTGTGRSTYEQYF	TGCAGTGCTAGTACCGGGACAGGTCGTTCAACCTACGAGCAGTACTTC
TRBV30	few	-	TRBJ2-2	CAWSSQGTGELFF	TGTGCCTGGAGTTCACAGGGCACCGGGGAGCTGTTTTTT
TRBV13	-	-	TRBJ1-4	CASSRGQANEKLFF	TGTGCCAGCAGCCGGGGACAAGCTAATGAAAAACTGTTTTTT
TRBV27	-	-	TRBJ1-2	CASSLQGTNYGYTF	TGTGCCAGCAGTCTACAGGGAACCAACTATGGCTACACCTTC
TRBV9	once	-	TRBJ1-1	CASSERSNLEAFF	TGTGCCAGCAGCGAAAGGAGCAACCTTGAAGCTTTCTTT
TRBV11-2	-	TRBD1	TRBJ1-1	CASSCLRDRGCYTEAFF	TGTGCCAGCAGCTGTCTCCGGGACAGGGGTTGTTACACTGAAGCTTTCTTT
TRBV2	-	-	TRBJ2-3	CASSDISVSASTDTQYF	TGTGCCAGCAGTGATATCTCGGTTAGCGCAAGCACAGATACGCAGTATTTT
TRBV18	-	-	TRBJ1-1	CASSLGGFGNTEAFF	TGTGCCAGCTCACTCGGGGGTTTTGGGAACACTGAAGCTTTCTTT
TRBV11-3	few	TRBD1	TRBJ1-3	CASSSPQDRTGNTIYF	TGTGCCAGCAGCTCACCCCAGGACAGGACTGGAAACACCATATATTTT
TRBV3-1/TRBV3-2	-	TRBD1	TRBJ2-7	CASSQGSTGGEQYF	TGTGCCAGCAGCCAAGGATCGACAGGGGGCGAGCAGTACTTC
TRBV30	-	-	TRBJ1-2	CAWSEGLYGYTF	TGTGCCTGGAGTGAGGGACTCTATGGCTACACCTTC
TRBV3-1/TRBV3-2	-	-	TRBJ1-5	CASSQDRGGNQPQHF	TGTGCCAGCAGCCAAGACAGGGGCGGAAATCAGCCCCAGCATTTT
TRBV5-5	-	TRBD1	TRBJ1-2	CASSLEGQGLFGYTF	TGTGCCAGCAGCTTGGAGGGACAGGGACTCTTTGGCTACACCTTC
TRBV15	-	-	TRBJ1-4	CATSRGRNEKLFF	TGTGCCACCAGCAGAGGCCGGAATGAAAAACTGTTTTTT
TRBV6-5	-	-	TRBJ2-2	CASSPGGELFF	TGTGCCAGCAGCCCGGGAGGGGAGCTGTTTTTT
TRBV15	-	-	TRBJ2-2	CATSREVKGFGGELFF	TGTGCCACCAGCAGAGAGGTCAAGGGGTTTGGCGGGGAGCTGTTTTTT
TRBV7-9	-	TRBD1	TRBJ2-5	CASYRQGVFGETQYF	TGTGCCAGCTACCGACAGGGGGTTTTCGGCGAGACCCAGTACTTC
TRBV27	-	-	TRBJ1-1	CATKGVRGGTEAFF	TGTGCCACCAAGGGTGTAAGGGGTGGCACTGAAGCTTTCTTT
TRBV28	-	TRBD1	TRBJ1-4	CASSPGGVLEKLFF	TGTGCCAGCAGCCCAGGGGGTGTTCTTGAAAAACTGTTTTTT
TRBV3-1/TRBV3-2	-	TRBD1	TRBJ1-5	CASSQAGQANQPQHF	TGTGCCAGCAGCCAAGCTGGACAGGCCAATCAGCCCCAGCATTTT
TRBV29-1	-	TRBD2	TRBJ2-1	CSVGPTSGGGYNEQFF	TGCAGCGTTGGCCCGACTAGTGGGGGGGGGTACAATGAGCAGTTCTTC
TRBV28	-	-	TRBJ1-4	CASSSPGLNEKLFF	TGTGCCAGCAGTTCGCCAGGGTTAAATGAAAAACTGTTTTTT
TRBV7-9	-	-	TRBJ1-1	CASSSGTPKPNTEAFF	TGTGCCAGCAGCTCCGGGACACCCAAACCGAACACTGAAGCTTTCTTT
TRBV5-4	-	-	TRBJ2-7	CASSLGTSVAYEQYF	TGTGCCAGCAGCTTAGGTACTAGTGTGGCCTACGAGCAGTACTTC
TRBV30	-	-	TRBJ1-2	CAWAKTPGSTTGYTF	TGTGCCTGGGCAAAAACTCCAGGGTCGACCACCGGCTACACCTTC
TRBV3-1/TRBV3-2	-	-	TRBJ1-1	CASNKGGFRRGTEAFF	TGTGCCAGCAACAAAGGGGGTTTCCGAAGGGGAACTGAAGCTTTCTTT
TRBV11-1	-	-	TRBJ2-7	CASSLRLDGGPYEQYF	TGTGCCAGCAGCTTAAGACTCGACGGGGGGCCCTACGAGCAGTACTTC
TRBV19	-	-	TRBJ1-3	CASSTTPPGGNTIYF	TGTGCCAGTAGTACGACCCCTCCGGGAGGAAACACCATATATTTT
TRBV28	-	-	TRBJ1-6	CASSLGHPDSPLHF	TGTGCCAGCAGTTTGGGGCACCCGGATTCACCCCTCCACTTT
TRBV7-9	-	-	TRBJ1-1	CASSPRGTEAFF	TGTGCCAGCAGCCCTAGGGGGACTGAAGCTTTCTTT
TRBV11-2	-	-	TRBJ1-1	CASSLDPDPRDTEAFF	TGTGCCAGCAGCTTAGATCCGGATCCTCGGGACACTGAAGCTTTCTTT
TRBV6-5	-	-	TRBJ1-2	CASSPRGAYGYTF	TGTGCCAGCAGTCCCCGGGGGGCCTATGGCTACACCTTC
TRBV29-1	few	-	TRBJ1-1	CSVEQTRKTEAFF	TGCAGCGTTGAACAGACACGAAAGACTGAAGCTTTCTTT
TRBV11-2	-	-	TRBJ1-3	CASRLTGRAGNTIYF	TGTGCCAGCAGGTTAACAGGGAGGGCTGGAAACACCATATATTTT
TRBV27	-	-	TRBJ1-6	CASSPPRGGLHF	TGTGCCAGCAGTCCACCACGTGGCGGGCTCCACTTT
TRBV2	-	-	TRBJ1-5	CASSVYRENQPQHF	TGTGCCAGCAGTGTTTACAGAGAAAATCAGCCCCAGCATTTT
TRBV4-1	-	TRBD1	TRBJ1-3	CASSQPTGTIRYF	TGCGCCAGCAGCCAACCGACAGGGACAATCCGCTATTTT